This T cell receptor (beta chain) was captured in a study of monozygotic twins with inflammatory bowel disease. The study, taken as a whole, reports: Among IBD patients, fewer clonotypes were shared with others than among healthy twins, especially with disease activity.

Remarks on this clonotype: What it binds is not known.

cDNA encoding TCRalpha and TCRbeta underwent two nested PCRs of roughly 17 and 9 cycles, each of which was followed by bead purification. Using the 5' RACE reads, TCRdb records one entry per CDR3 protein without DNA. The table lists some 150,000 distinct CDR3 sequences. The clonotype comes from a human donor with ulcerative colitis or Crohn's disease, or a healthy co-twin of an affected twin (not recorded which). The sequenced sample was blood.

The CDR3 sequence is CASSPSDRDLYNEQFF. The chain couples TRBV18 to TRBJ2-1; checking the TCRdb D call of TRBD1 is not possible without DNA. This CDR3 is built from 16 residues. From germline, CDR1 is KGHSH and CDR2 LQKENI.